Shown below are 25 T cell receptor beta chains from a single sample sequenced in a study of patients and donors after allogeneic stem cell transplantation. One entry per CDR3 protein results from TCRdb running MiXCR on the RT-PCR reads. The sample includes approximately 150,000 distinct CDR3 sequences, roughly two fifths of them seen just once. Sequenced sample: blood, either unsorted or a sorted T cell fraction (not recorded which). These receptors all come from a human donor who was either an allogeneic HSCT recipient or a stem cell or donor lymphocyte infusion donor (not recorded which). It is not recorded whose cells these are; they may come from a transplant donor.

The chain combines TRBV9 with TRBJ1-2; possibly TRBD1 for D (6 bases). This CDR3 is 13 amino acids long. Germline V gene lookup returns CDR1 SGDLS and CDR2 YYNGEE. V lost 6 bases, J lost 4 bases, and 13 bases lay in between. Written as DNA, the CDR3 is TGTGCCAGCACCAATGGGGGCCTCTATGGCTACACCTTC. It encodes CASTNGGLYGYTF.

The chain has TRBV3-1 and TRBJ1-4, with D possibly TRBD1 on 6 matching bases. The ends were cut back, 8 bases at V and 8 bases at J, with 15 bases in the middle. CDR1 LGHDT and CDR2 YNNKEL come from the germline V gene (reference sequence). The CDR3 is made up of 13 amino acids. DNA of the CDR3: TGTGCCAGCGCAGGGGAAGGAGGAGAAAAACTGTTTTTT. Amino acid sequence: CASAGEGGEKLFF. Filled out from reference TRBV3-1 and TRBJ1-4, the complete variable domain reads DTAVSQTPKYLVTQMGNDKSIKCEQNLGHDTMYWYKQDSKKFLKIMFSYNNKELIINETVPNRFSPKSPDKAHLNLHINSLELGDSAVYFCASAGEGGEKLFFGSGTQLSVL.

This clonotype has more than one count but fewer than ten. V is TRBV29-1 and J is TRBJ2-7, with D possibly being TRBD2 (6 bases). The CDR3 loop spans 13 amino acids. Between the trimmed V and J ends, which lost 3 bases and 4 bases, there was a span of 13 bases. Germline-derived CDR1 and CDR2 are SQVTM and ANQGSEA. The DNA of the CDR3 is TGCAGCGTTGAGGAGGGGTCTCCTTACGAGCAGTACTTC. It yields the protein CSVEEGSPYEQYF.

There are a few counts of this clonotype. The CDR3, as DNA: TGTGCCATCGTCGTGGCAGGAAACACCATATATTTT. This gives the protein CAIVVAGNTIYF. The chain combines TRBV12-3 or TRBV12-4 with TRBJ1-3; D uncertain. V was trimmed by 10 bases and J by 4 bases, leaving 11 bases between them. This CDR3 has 12 residues.

V and J are TRBV20-1 and TRBJ1-1, with D possibly being TRBD1 (6 bases). The CDR3 totals 13 residues. CDR1 and CDR2 from the germline V gene are DFQATT and SNEGSKA (reference sequence). Trimming took 3 bases from V and 12 from J, leaving 20 bases between them. The CDR3 loop reads CSASPDSTYESFF. In DNA form, the CDR3 reads TGCAGTGCTAGCCCGGACAGCACATATGAGTCTTTCTTT.

The V and J genes are TRBV9 and TRBJ2-1; TRBD2 matches 8 bases. From germline, CDR1 is SGDLS and CDR2 YYNGEE. This CDR3 comprises 17 residues. V gave up 0 bases and J gave up 4 bases; unmatched junction bases: 9. The CDR3 protein is CASSVDVAGLPYNEQFF. CDR3 nucleotide sequence: TGTGCCAGCAGCGTAGACGTAGCGGGGTTACCTTACAATGAGCAGTTCTTC.

In its sample, this clonotype was seen a few times. V and J are TRBV7-9 and TRBJ1-4; perhaps TRBD1 as D (5 bases). Germline values: CDR1 SEHNR, CDR2 FQNEAQ (reference sequence). The length of the CDR3 is 15 residues. Deletions cut 4 bases from V and 0 bases from J, with 9 bases between. The CDR3 sequence: CASSWGPTTNEKLFF. The CDR3 region has the DNA TGTGCCAGCAGCTGGGGACCTACAACTAATGAAAAACTGTTTTTT.

This clonotype came up a few times. The DNA of the CDR3 is TGTGCCAGCAGGGATCGGACAGGGGGCAATGAAAAACTGTTTTTT. This codes for CASRDRTGGNEKLFF. The gene calls are TRBV5-8 and TRBJ1-4; TRBD1 matches at 11 bases. This CDR3 is built from 15 residues. The junction had 5 bases not matched to a gene; V was cut back by 5 bases and J by 5 bases. CDR1 SGHTS and CDR2 YDEGEE come from the germline V gene.

V gene TRBV20-1 combines with J gene TRBJ1-2; the match to TRBD1 covers 8 bases. The CDR3 loop spans 12 amino acids. Trimming cost V 6 bases and J 4 bases; bases outside gene matches: 4. Looked up from germline, CDR1 is DFQATT and CDR2 is SNEGSKA (reference sequence). CDR3 DNA: TGCAGTGCAAATGACAGGGGCTATGGCTACACCTTC. Translating gives CSANDRGYGYTF.

The genes are TRBV12-3 or TRBV12-4 and TRBJ2-2; 9 bases are a match to TRBD1. Trimming cost V 3 bases and J 5 bases; bases outside gene matches: 7. The CDR3 length is 16 residues. The DNA for the CDR3 is TGTGCCAGCAGTTTTAGCCCGGGACAGGGTACCGGGGAGCTGTTTTTT. This gives the protein CASSFSPGQGTGELFF.

This chain links TRBV28 with TRBJ2-5; 8 positions agree with TRBD1. CDR1 and CDR2 (germline): MDHEN, SYDVKM. V shed 5 bases, J shed 5 bases, and the junction held 10 bases outside the gene matches. The CDR3 extends over 15 amino acids. The CDR3 bases are TGTGCCAGCAGTCCCCCCCCGGACAGGGCCGAGACCCAGTACTTC. Translating it yields CASSPPPDRAETQYF.

This clonotype was seen once. The chain carries TRBV4-1 and TRBJ2-2; D unclear. V was shortened by 0 bases and J by 2 bases, with 4 bases between the two germline ends. Germline loops: CDR1 MGHRA, CDR2 YSYEKL. CDR3 size: 14 residues. Here the CDR3 reads CASSQETNTGELFF. CDR3 coding DNA: TGCGCCAGCAGCCAAGAGACCAACACCGGGGAGCTGTTTTTT.

To note about this clonotype: Relative to the germline gene, one junction end is altered; a read error may explain this. The chain joins TRBV9 to TRBJ1-1; perhaps TRBD1 as D (6 bases). This CDR3 region has 14 residues. The germline V gene has CDR1 SGDLS and CDR2 YYNGEE. CDR3 nucleotide sequence: TGTGCCAGTAGCGGAGGGGGGGTACCCACTGAAGCTTTCTTT. As protein: CASSGGGVPTEAFF.

This clonotype was observed a handful of times. The chain is built from TRBV28 and TRBJ1-4; weak D call: TRBD1 (6 bases). Germline V lookup: CDR1 MDHEN, CDR2 SYDVKM. The CDR3 loop spans 15 amino acids. V was trimmed by 3 bases and J by 7 bases, leaving 15 bases between them. CDR3 nucleotide sequence: TGTGCCAGCAGTTTCTGGGCAGGGGAGGGTGAAAAACTGTTTTTT. This encodes CASSFWAGEGEKLFF.

Only a few counts were recorded for this clonotype. The J gene is TRBJ2-3, the V gene TRBV28; D remains unclear. Deletions cut 2 bases from V and 1 base from J, with 10 bases between. Germline values: CDR1 MDHEN, CDR2 SYDVKM. The CDR3 spans 15 residues. Here the CDR3 reads CASSLGSSRTDTQYF. The CDR3 DNA reads as TGTGCCAGCAGTTTAGGGTCCTCCCGCACAGATACGCAGTATTTT.

The chain couples TRBV20-1 to TRBJ2-3; 10 bases fit TRBD2. Germline lookup yields CDR1 DFQATT and CDR2 SNEGSKA (reference sequence). Unmatched junction bases numbered 12, after V lost 5 bases and J lost 4 bases. The CDR3 loop spans 16 amino acids. The CDR3 reads CSAYAAGGPGPDTQYF. The CDR3 DNA sequence: TGCAGTGCTTACGCAGCGGGGGGGCCGGGGCCAGATACGCAGTATTTT.

The chain has TRBV6-2 or TRBV6-3 and TRBJ1-2; D might be TRBD1 (5 bases). Trimming removed 8 bases from V and 2 bases from J, with 12 bases in between. This CDR3 spans 13 amino acids. The germline CDR1 and CDR2 sequences are MNHEY and SVGEGT. In DNA form, the CDR3 reads TGTGCCAGCCTCTCCGGGGCAAACTATGGCTACACCTTC. Residues: CASLSGANYGYTF.

This chain links TRBV3-1 with TRBJ2-1; 8 bases map to TRBD2. There are 15 residues in the CDR3. The germline gives CDR1 LGHDT, CDR2 YNNKEL (reference sequence). V trimming: 9 bases; J trimming: 4 bases; junction bases outside the gene matches: 11. For the CDR3, the DNA is TGTGCCAGTCGAAACGGGGGGGGACCGTACAATGAGCAGTTCTTC. As protein: CASRNGGGPYNEQFF.

This clonotype turned up a few times. The chain combines TRBV4-3 with TRBJ1-3, with D possibly being TRBD1 (5 bases). Germline lookup yields CDR1 LGHNA and CDR2 YSLEER. This CDR3 region has 16 residues. V lost 0 bases, J lost 4 bases, and 13 bases lay in between. For the CDR3, the DNA is TGCGCCAGCAGCCAAGATCCAGGGAAGGCGGGAAACACCATATATTTT. This sequence encodes CASSQDPGKAGNTIYF.

This clonotype was seen a few times. The rearrangement uses TRBV7-3 and TRBJ1-1; D gene uncertain. The germline CDR1 and CDR2 sequences are SGHTA and FQGTGA. Trimming took 7 bases from V and 1 from J, leaving 10 bases between them. The CDR3 has 13 residues. The DNA for the CDR3 is TGTGCCAGCAAAAAAGAATCGAACACTGAAGCTTTCTTT. The encoded protein is CASKKESNTEAFF.

The rearrangement joins TRBV11-2 to TRBJ1-1; 8 positions match TRBD1. The ends lost 1 base at V and 2 bases at J; junction bases unmatched: 9. The CDR3 extends over 17 amino acids. Looked up from germline, CDR1 is SGHAT and CDR2 is FQNNGV. The CDR3 here is CASSLVGQGLVNTEAFF. CDR3 bases: TGTGCCAGCAGCTTAGTAGGACAGGGTCTCGTAAACACTGAAGCTTTCTTT.

The genes are TRBV29-1 and TRBJ1-5; D gene uncertain. Germline assignment: CDR1 SQVTM and CDR2 ANQGSEA. The ends were cut back, 2 bases at V and 7 bases at J, with 18 bases in the middle. This CDR3 has 15 residues. CDR3 protein: CSVEPTQEGWQPQHF. The CDR3 bases are TGCAGCGTTGAACCCACCCAGGAGGGATGGCAGCCCCAGCATTTT.

The count of this clonotype is one. The chain couples TRBV12-3 or TRBV12-4 to TRBJ2-3; 14 bases fit TRBD2. The V segment lost 1 base and the J segment 5 bases; nucleotides outside the gene matches: 2. The CDR3 covers 16 residues. The CDR3 sequence: CASSLGLAGGLDTQYF. DNA of the CDR3: TGTGCCAGCAGTTTAGGACTAGCGGGGGGGCTAGATACGCAGTATTTT.

CDR3 nucleotides: TGTGCCACCAGCAGAGATCTGGGTTACACTGAAGCTTTCTTT. Translating it yields CATSRDLGYTEAFF. The rearrangement uses TRBV15 and TRBJ1-1; no clear D gene. The V gene's germline CDR1 is LNHNV and CDR2 YYDKDF (reference sequence). There are 14 residues in the CDR3. V lost 0 bases, J lost 3 bases, and 8 bases lay in between.

This chain links TRBV20-1 with TRBJ2-1, with 12 bases that match TRBD2. This CDR3 has 19 residues. Per germline, CDR1 DFQATT and CDR2 SNEGSKA (reference sequence). Trimming took 0 bases from V and 6 from J; bases not matched to a gene: 15. CDR3 in DNA: TGCAGTGCTAGAGATAGCACTAGCGGGGGGCCCTATTTCATCAATGAGCAGTTCTTC. Protein: CSARDSTSGGPYFINEQFF.